The TCR beta chain under discussion was sequenced for a study of T cell responses to AZD1222 COVID-19 vaccine. Study results and caveats: The donor group comprised mostly white British people and more females; the analysis possibly underestimated clonal diversity. The span of vaccine-associated CD4 TCRs extended across spike, with dominance at 160-218 and 743-854. Of the AZD1222 recipients, only 5 or 6 were seropositive at baseline.

Produced via immunoSEQ multiplex PCR; TCRdb's table is partial and in-frame only. The sample lists over 100,000 clones; 80% to 95% were seen once. V lost 5 bases and J lost 5; bases outside the gene matches: 14. The germline V gene has CDR1 PRHDT and CDR2 FYEKMQ (reference sequence). The CDR3 contains 19 residues. As for this clone: Its antigen is currently unknown.

This chain links TRBV13 with TRBJ2-5; 16 nucleotides agree with TRBD2. The material sequenced was peripheral blood, taken on day 0 of AZD1222 vaccination. The receptor was derived from an adult in good health. The CDR3 bases are TGTGCCAGCAGCGAGACCGGGACTAGCGGGGGGGCAGGATGGGAGACCCAGTACTTC. This encodes CASSETGTSGGAGWETQYF.